Below are 2 T cell receptor beta chains sequenced from a single sample in a study of T-cell memory formation after mild COVID-19. TCRdb passed the 5' RACE reads through MiXCR, listing each CDR3 protein once. Among 450,000 or so distinct CDR3 sequences, 25% were seen once, and the ten largest hold around 13%. Sample: PBMCs or a T cell subset sorted from them (not recorded which). The receptors originated from an adult woman who had mild COVID-19 (a few samples of this study predate the infection). Cell type and time point are not known.

This chain uses TRBV28 with TRBJ2-1; perhaps TRBD1 as D (6 bases). This CDR3 contains 15 residues. Per germline, CDR1 MDHEN and CDR2 SYDVKM. V lost 8 bases and J 0 bases, leaving 14 bases between the germline ends. The CDR3 protein is CASLGGRSSYNEQFF. CDR3 DNA sequence: TGTGCCAGCCTTGGGGGCAGGAGCTCCTACAATGAGCAGTTCTTC.

This clonotype has ten or more counts. This chain uses TRBV5-1 with TRBJ2-7, with D perhaps TRBD2 (6 bases). The CDR3 has 14 residues. Trimming removed 0 bases at V and 4 bases at J, with 11 bases between. Germline-derived CDR1 and CDR2 are SGHRS and YFSETQ. The CDR3 coding sequence is TGCGCCAGCAGCTTGGGAGCGGGCCCTTACGAGCAGTACTTC. It encodes CASSLGAGPYEQYF. The entire variable domain, with the rest obtained from reference TRBV5-1 and TRBJ2-7, is as follows: KAGVTQTPRYLIKTRGQQVTLSCSPISGHRSVSWYQQTPGQGLQFLFEYFSETQRNKGNFPGRFSGRQFSNSRSEMNVSTLELGDSALYLCASSLGAGPYEQYFGPGTRLTVT.